Listed below are T cell receptor beta chains from one sample, sequenced in a study of blood T cell repertoires in COVID-19. Measured with immunoSEQ multiplex PCR; TCRdb has only the in-frame clones, and not every one. The sample yields roughly 70,000 clones, 70% to 85% seen once. The sequencing sample was made of peripheral blood. These receptors all stem from a woman in her fifties or sixties with acute or convalescent COVID-19. Each CDR3 is given with its conserved first and last residue. D genes are given only for firm matches. For some rows the clone size is stated as once, few or many, or as a class when expanded; others skip it.

TGTGCCACCAGTGTGGGGGAGGGGAGGCAAGAGACCCAGTACTTC | CATSVGEGRQETQYF | TRBD2 | TRBJ2-5 | once | TRBV10-3
TGTGCCAGCATCGTTGGGAGGGGGGAGAGGTACAATGAGCAGTTCTTC | CASIVGRGERYNEQFF | . | TRBJ2-1 | . | TRBV7-9
TGTGCCAGCAGCCATGGACTAGCCGGAGATGAGCAGTTCTTC | CASSHGLAGDEQFF | TRBD2 | TRBJ2-1 | once | TRBV7-3
TGTGCCAGCAGCGTACAGGGGACTAGCGGGAACACCGGGGAGCTGTTTTTT | CASSVQGTSGNTGELFF | TRBD2 | TRBJ2-2 | . | TRBV9
TGTGCCAGCAGGCTTCCGGGACAGGGTCATTCACCCCTCCACTTT | CASRLPGQGHSPLHF | TRBD1 | TRBJ1-6 | . | TRBV28
TGTGCCAGTAATAAGGTGGGAGTCGGGAACACTGAAGCTTTCTTT | CASNKVGVGNTEAFF | . | TRBJ1-1 | once | TRBV19
TGTGCCAGCAGCTCCCTAGAGAACACTGAAGCTTTCTTT | CASSSLENTEAFF | . | TRBJ1-1 | . | TRBV4-2
TGTGCCAGCAGTGCTGGGACAGCATATAATTCACCCCTCCACTTT | CASSAGTAYNSPLHF | TRBD1 | TRBJ1-6 | once | TRBV28
TGTGCCACCAGTCGGGTGACAGGGGCCGTGGAGACCCAGTACTTC | CATSRVTGAVETQYF | TRBD1 | TRBJ2-5 | . | TRBV24-1
TGTGCCAGCAGATTTGGCGGGGGACGGCACGAGACCCAGTACTTC | CASRFGGGRHETQYF | TRBD2 | TRBJ2-5 | . | TRBV6-5
TGTGCCAGCAGCTTAGATGGGACTAACCCTAACTATGGCTACACCTTC | CASSLDGTNPNYGYTF | . | TRBJ1-2 | . | TRBV7-2
TGTGCCAGCAGCCAAAAGACCTTAGCGGCAAACAGAAACTCCTACAATGAGCAGTTCTTC | CASSQKTLAANRNSYNEQFF | . | TRBJ2-1 | . | TRBV3-1/TRBV3-2
TGTGCCAGCAGCTTAGGGGCGGGGCTCCGCGCGGGCGAGCAGTACTTC | CASSLGAGLRAGEQYF | . | TRBJ2-7 | . | TRBV7-9
TGTGCCAGCAGCTTGGGGCTAGCGGGGGGAACGGCCAATGAGCAGTTCTTC | CASSLGLAGGTANEQFF | TRBD2 | TRBJ2-1 | . | TRBV5-6
TGTGCCAGTAGTATCTCCAGGGCTGGAAACACCATATATTTT | CASSISRAGNTIYF | . | TRBJ1-3 | . | TRBV19
TGTGCCACCAGTGATCCTGACATGGAAGTTAACAATGAGCAGTTCTTC | CATSDPDMEVNNEQFF | . | TRBJ2-1 | . | TRBV24-1
TGTGCCAGTCGTGGTCCGGGACAGGTTTTCCACGAGCAGTACTTC | CASRGPGQVFHEQYF | TRBD1 | TRBJ2-7 | . | TRBV2
TGCGCCAGCAGCGATACCGAGGGGCGGGGTGAAAAACTGTTTTTT | CASSDTEGRGEKLFF | . | TRBJ1-4 | . | TRBV5-1
TGTGCCAGCAGTGAAGGGACAGGGAATGAAAAACTGTTTTTT | CASSEGTGNEKLFF | TRBD1 | TRBJ1-4 | . | TRBV6-1
TGTGCCAGCAGTCCTCGACAGAGGCATTCACCCCTCCACTTT | CASSPRQRHSPLHF | . | TRBJ1-6 | . | TRBV28